Each of the 15 T cell receptor beta chains below was sequenced from the same sample in a study of blood T cell repertoires in COVID-19 (dated by TCRdb to 2018 to 2021). The receptor library was made with the immunoSEQ multiplex PCR assay. Entries here come from immuneACCESS through TCRdb and include only in-frame sequences with V and J called. Some clones fail to appear in such tables; in the studies checked, an unresolved V gene covers under half of the shortfall, and the cause of the remainder is unknown. For this sample there are 60,000 to 75,000 clones; approximately 78% appear just once. The ten largest make up roughly 12% of the sample. The sequenced material came from peripheral blood. All receptors derive from a human donor in a cohort sampled during active COVID-19.

The genes are TRBV7-9 and TRBJ2-3; 9 nucleotides line up with TRBD2. From germline, CDR1 is SEHNR and CDR2 FQNEAQ (reference sequence). V gave up 5 bases and J gave up 4 bases; unmatched junction bases: 4. The CDR3 covers 14 residues. In nucleotides, the CDR3 is TGTGCCAGCAGCGCAGCGGGGGGAGCAGATACGCAGTATTTT. Amino acid sequence: CASSAAGGADTQYF. Based on the CDR3 plus reference TRBV7-9 and TRBJ2-3, the full variable domain is DTGVSQNPRHKITKRGQNVTFRCDPISEHNRLYWYRQTLGQGPEFLTYFQNEAQLEKSRLLSDRFSAERPKGSFSTLEIQRTEQGDSAMYLCASSAAGGADTQYFGPGTRLTVL.

The genes are TRBV7-2 and TRBJ1-2; possible D gene TRBD1, 6 bases. Germline V gene data show CDR1 as SGHTA and CDR2 as FQGNSA. The V gene lost 1 base and the J gene lost 0 bases, with 9 bases spanning the gap. This CDR3 has 15 residues. The CDR3 reads CASSLEGHSNYGYTF. As DNA, the CDR3 is TGTGCCAGCAGCTTAGAGGGACACTCTAACTATGGCTACACCTTC. Full variable domain (outside the CDR3, taken from reference TRBV7-2 and TRBJ1-2): GAGVSQSPSNKVTEKGKDVELRCDPISGHTALYWYRQSLGQGLEFLIYFQGNSAPDKSGLPSDRFSAERTGGSVSTLTIQRTQQEDSAVYLCASSLEGHSNYGYTFGSGTRLTVV.

The chain uses TRBV19 and TRBJ1-2, with TRBD1 matching 8 bases. Germline V gene lookup returns CDR1 LNHDA and CDR2 SQIVND (reference sequence). The V segment lost 7 bases and the J segment 4 bases; nucleotides outside the gene matches: 8. The CDR3 totals 14 residues. In DNA form, the CDR3 reads TGTGCCAGTAACGACAGGGGCCGCGTCTATGGCTACACCTTC. This encodes CASNDRGRVYGYTF.

The CDR3 bases are TGTGCCAGCAGCCAAGAAGTCAGCGGGGGGCACGAGACCCAGTACTTC. The encoded protein is CASSQEVSGGHETQYF. The V gene is TRBV3-1 (or the pseudogene TRBV3-2), the J gene TRBJ2-5; 9 nucleotides line up with TRBD2. The CDR3 covers 16 residues. V lost 0 bases, J lost 5 bases, and 7 bases stayed unmatched. Germline CDR1 and CDR2: LGHDT and YNNKEL (reference sequence).

The gene calls are TRBV6-1 and TRBJ1-2; no firm D call. CDR3 size: 10 residues. CDR1 MNHNS and CDR2 SASEGT come from the germline V gene. Deletions cut 3 bases from V and 7 bases from J, with 3 bases between. The CDR3 nucleotides are TGTGCCAGCAGTGACCTTGGCTACACCTTC. Protein: CASSDLGYTF.

The chain carries TRBV24-1 and TRBJ2-3; weak D call: TRBD2 (6 bases). The CDR3 is 15 amino acids. Germline V CDR1 and CDR2: KGHDR, SFDVKD. V gave up 2 bases and J gave up 4 bases, with 12 bases separating them. Written as DNA, the CDR3 is TGTGCCACCAGTGATTGGGGGACGGGGGCAGATACGCAGTATTTT. Protein sequence: CATSDWGTGADTQYF.

This rearrangement joins TRBV6-2 or TRBV6-3 to TRBJ2-1; 14 bases align to TRBD2. CDR1 and CDR2 (germline): MNHEY, SVGEGT. CDR3 size: 18 residues. With 2 bases clipped from V and 9 bases from J, the junction kept 12 bases outside the gene matches. The CDR3 DNA follows: TGTGCCAGCAGTTACCGGACTAGCGGGGGGCTCGGGTTTGGTGAGCAGTTCTTC. This gives the protein CASSYRTSGGLGFGEQFF.

This clone was recorded many times. The gene calls are TRBV11-2 and TRBJ2-5; 10 positions match TRBD1. The CDR3 runs 17 residues. The germline gives CDR1 SGHAT, CDR2 FQNNGV. J gave up 5 bases and V 5 bases, and 14 bases lay outside the gene matches. CDR3 sequence (DNA): TGTGCCAGCAGCCTCAACGGACAGGGGGTTTTTCAGGAGACCCAGTACTTC. Protein sequence: CASSLNGQGVFQETQYF.

This clone was seen a handful of times. The J gene is TRBJ1-2, the V gene TRBV30; D may be TRBD1 (6 bases). CDR3 length: 16 residues. The germline CDR1 and CDR2 sequences are GTSNPN and SVGIG (reference sequence). V shed 0 bases and J shed 7 bases, with 21 bases lying between them. The CDR3 region has the DNA TGTGCCTGGAGTGTACCGGTAGTGGGGGCGAACAGTGGCTACACCTTC. Residues: CAWSVPVVGANSGYTF. The whole variable domain, filled in from reference TRBV30 and TRBJ1-2, reads SQTIHQWPATLVQPVGSPLSLECTVEGTSNPNLYWYRQAAGRGLQLLFYSVGIGQISSEVPQNLSASRPQDRQFILSSKKLLLSDSGFYLCAWSVPVVGANSGYTFGSGTRLTVV.

This clone was recorded once. The chain combines TRBV6-6 with TRBJ1-1; maybe TRBD1 (5 bases). Looked up from germline, CDR1 is MNHNY and CDR2 is SVGAGI (reference sequence). The length of the CDR3 is 14 residues. The germline V and J ends were trimmed by 2 bases and 5 bases, with 12 bases remaining between them. The CDR3 sequence is CASSYAEGRTEAFF. As DNA, the CDR3 is TGTGCCAGCAGTTACGCTGAGGGGAGGACTGAAGCTTTCTTT.

V usage is TRBV6-5 and J usage is TRBJ2-2; D not certain. Germline V lookup: CDR1 MNHEY, CDR2 SVGAGI. This CDR3 region has 15 residues. The V gene lost 2 bases and the J gene lost 0 bases, with 7 bases spanning the gap. CDR3: CASSYGLANTGELFF. Here the CDR3 DNA reads TGTGCCAGCAGTTACGGCCTGGCGAACACCGGGGAGCTGTTTTTT.

In its sample, this clone was seen a few times. The chain has TRBV12-5 and TRBJ2-1, with TRBD1 matching over 7 bases. The CDR3 contains 15 residues. Germline CDR1 reads LGHNT; CDR2 reads FRNRAP. V lost 6 bases, J lost 6 bases, and 11 bases stayed unmatched. CDR3 nucleotides: TGTGCTAGTGGACAGACGACAGGGATTAGCAATGAGCAGTTCTTC. This sequence encodes CASGQTTGISNEQFF.

V and J are TRBV19 and TRBJ1-2; 10 nucleotides match TRBD1. The CDR3 has 14 amino acids. V shed 6 bases and J 9 bases; nucleotides not matched to a gene: 10. In germline, CDR1 is LNHDA, CDR2 SQIVND (reference sequence). The CDR3 region is CASSPDRGSRRYTF. Here the CDR3 DNA reads TGTGCCAGTAGCCCGGACAGGGGGAGTCGGCGCTACACCTTC.

This rearrangement joins TRBV7-2 to TRBJ2-2; TRBD2 might be the D (5 bases). This CDR3 has 14 residues. CDR1 and CDR2 (germline): SGHTA, FQGNSA. V was cut by 2 bases and J by 6 bases, with 10 bases left in between. DNA of the CDR3: TGTGCCAGCAGCTTATCCCCCGGGGCCGGGGAGCTGTTTTTT. Its protein product is CASSLSPGAGELFF.

The chain uses TRBV2 and TRBJ2-1; 15 positions agree with TRBD2. The CDR3 length is 18 residues. CDR1 is SNHLY, CDR2 FYNNEI, per germline. J was trimmed by 3 bases and V by 6 bases; bases with no gene match: 9. CDR3 DNA sequence: TGTGCCAGCAGCGGTGGGACTAGCGGGGGGCGCTTCTACAATGAGCAGTTCTTC. Translation gives CASSGGTSGGRFYNEQFF.